This TCR beta chain is from a study of regulatory T cells in long-lasting Graves disease. The overall study: Recently diagnosed Graves' patients had received antithyroid drugs for under 3 months.

Germline-derived CDR1 and CDR2 are SGHDT and YYEEEE. With 5 bases removed from V and 0 bases from J, the gap between germline ends came to 11 bases. The CDR3 contains 14 residues. Time point in this sample: newly diagnosed GD, antithyroid drugs for less than 3 months. The authors made the TCR library using RNA they extracted from PBMCs. An endocrinology department in Xi'an, China, recruited the patients. Overall study findings and caveats: Comparison showed that persistent patients shared more public clonotypes (about 2,800) than new patients (966). TRBV28, TRBJ1-2 and TRBJ2-5 were favored in persistent disease.

The table lists this clonotype with many counts. The antigen is unknown. CDR3-region Arm-PCR and iRepertoire HTBI primers produced the TCR beta libraries. TCRdb processed the multiplex PCR reads anew with MiXCR; each CDR3 protein has one entry. The sample shows around 250,000 distinct CDR3 sequences, 20% to 25% of them seen only once. This TCR came from a female donor with Graves disease. The starting material was peripheral blood mononuclear cells (PBMCs), obtained at new diagnosis, from a patient treated with antithyroid drugs. This chain connects TRBV5-6 to TRBJ1-2; tentatively, D is TRBD1 (6 bases). The CDR3 DNA follows: TGTGCCAGCAGGAGGGGGGGGACTAACTATGGCTACACCTTC. Its translation: CASRRGGTNYGYTF.